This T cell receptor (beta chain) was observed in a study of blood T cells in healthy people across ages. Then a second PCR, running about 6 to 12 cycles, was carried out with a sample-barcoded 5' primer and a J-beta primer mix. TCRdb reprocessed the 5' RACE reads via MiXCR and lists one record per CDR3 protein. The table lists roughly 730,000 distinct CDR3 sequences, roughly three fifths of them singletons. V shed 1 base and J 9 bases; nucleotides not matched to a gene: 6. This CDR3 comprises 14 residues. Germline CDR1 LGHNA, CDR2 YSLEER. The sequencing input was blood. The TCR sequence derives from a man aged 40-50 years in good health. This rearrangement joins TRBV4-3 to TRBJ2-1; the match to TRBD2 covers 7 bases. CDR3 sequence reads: CASSQVGRGTEQFF. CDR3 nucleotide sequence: TGCGCCAGCAGCCAAGTGGGGAGGGGTACTGAGCAGTTCTTC.